This T cell receptor beta chain derives from a study of blood T cell repertoires in COVID-19. Study background: Sample material is recorded as cDNA or gDNA derived from T cells, B-cell-depleted T cells, or PBMCs.

Germline CDR1 and CDR2: SEHNR and FQNEAQ (reference sequence). The CDR3 covers 15 residues. V dropped 2 bases and J dropped 7 bases, with 14 bases sitting between them. TCRdb's copy holds only in-frame clones and misses some; the assay was immunoSEQ multiplex PCR. The repertoire holds approximately 430,000 clones, with roughly 89% as singletons. The source is a woman aged 25 to 39 with active or convalescent COVID-19. The material sequenced was peripheral blood. The genes are TRBV7-9 and TRBJ1-4; D call uncertain. This chain's CDR3 is CASSLCQDTTEKLFF. The CDR3 DNA reads TGTGCCAGCAGCTTATGTCAGGATACCACTGAAAAACTGTTTTTT.